The clone carrying this T cell receptor beta chain came up once. This sample stems from a study of blood T cell repertoires in COVID-19. The wider study: Samples of COVID-19 (acute and convalescent) were obtained from the United States, Italy and Spain. PBMCs, B-cell-depleted T cells, or T cells provided the cDNA or gDNA that made up the material.

Original processing notes: Researchers report that nucleated cell counts were estimated from reference gene primer amplification. Sequenced by immunoSEQ multiplex PCR; TCRdb stores in-frame clones only, minus some. D and trimming were read from the DNA, whereas the V and J calls and clone size are those reported in that table. The data show fewer than 200,000 clones, with approximately 80% seen just once and 22% held by the top ten. V was shortened by 3 bases and J by 3 bases, with 15 bases between the two germline ends. The CDR3 contains 15 residues. CDR1 and CDR2 from the germline V gene are SGHRS and YFSETQ.

What was sequenced was peripheral blood. V usage is TRBV5-1 and J usage is TRBJ1-1, with D perhaps TRBD1 (5 bases). The source of this sequence is a woman at least 80 years old with acute or convalescent COVID-19. The CDR3 DNA sequence: TGCGCCAGCAGCTCCCGACATGGGGGGGACACTGAAGCTTTCTTT. Translated, it gives CASSSRHGGDTEAFF.